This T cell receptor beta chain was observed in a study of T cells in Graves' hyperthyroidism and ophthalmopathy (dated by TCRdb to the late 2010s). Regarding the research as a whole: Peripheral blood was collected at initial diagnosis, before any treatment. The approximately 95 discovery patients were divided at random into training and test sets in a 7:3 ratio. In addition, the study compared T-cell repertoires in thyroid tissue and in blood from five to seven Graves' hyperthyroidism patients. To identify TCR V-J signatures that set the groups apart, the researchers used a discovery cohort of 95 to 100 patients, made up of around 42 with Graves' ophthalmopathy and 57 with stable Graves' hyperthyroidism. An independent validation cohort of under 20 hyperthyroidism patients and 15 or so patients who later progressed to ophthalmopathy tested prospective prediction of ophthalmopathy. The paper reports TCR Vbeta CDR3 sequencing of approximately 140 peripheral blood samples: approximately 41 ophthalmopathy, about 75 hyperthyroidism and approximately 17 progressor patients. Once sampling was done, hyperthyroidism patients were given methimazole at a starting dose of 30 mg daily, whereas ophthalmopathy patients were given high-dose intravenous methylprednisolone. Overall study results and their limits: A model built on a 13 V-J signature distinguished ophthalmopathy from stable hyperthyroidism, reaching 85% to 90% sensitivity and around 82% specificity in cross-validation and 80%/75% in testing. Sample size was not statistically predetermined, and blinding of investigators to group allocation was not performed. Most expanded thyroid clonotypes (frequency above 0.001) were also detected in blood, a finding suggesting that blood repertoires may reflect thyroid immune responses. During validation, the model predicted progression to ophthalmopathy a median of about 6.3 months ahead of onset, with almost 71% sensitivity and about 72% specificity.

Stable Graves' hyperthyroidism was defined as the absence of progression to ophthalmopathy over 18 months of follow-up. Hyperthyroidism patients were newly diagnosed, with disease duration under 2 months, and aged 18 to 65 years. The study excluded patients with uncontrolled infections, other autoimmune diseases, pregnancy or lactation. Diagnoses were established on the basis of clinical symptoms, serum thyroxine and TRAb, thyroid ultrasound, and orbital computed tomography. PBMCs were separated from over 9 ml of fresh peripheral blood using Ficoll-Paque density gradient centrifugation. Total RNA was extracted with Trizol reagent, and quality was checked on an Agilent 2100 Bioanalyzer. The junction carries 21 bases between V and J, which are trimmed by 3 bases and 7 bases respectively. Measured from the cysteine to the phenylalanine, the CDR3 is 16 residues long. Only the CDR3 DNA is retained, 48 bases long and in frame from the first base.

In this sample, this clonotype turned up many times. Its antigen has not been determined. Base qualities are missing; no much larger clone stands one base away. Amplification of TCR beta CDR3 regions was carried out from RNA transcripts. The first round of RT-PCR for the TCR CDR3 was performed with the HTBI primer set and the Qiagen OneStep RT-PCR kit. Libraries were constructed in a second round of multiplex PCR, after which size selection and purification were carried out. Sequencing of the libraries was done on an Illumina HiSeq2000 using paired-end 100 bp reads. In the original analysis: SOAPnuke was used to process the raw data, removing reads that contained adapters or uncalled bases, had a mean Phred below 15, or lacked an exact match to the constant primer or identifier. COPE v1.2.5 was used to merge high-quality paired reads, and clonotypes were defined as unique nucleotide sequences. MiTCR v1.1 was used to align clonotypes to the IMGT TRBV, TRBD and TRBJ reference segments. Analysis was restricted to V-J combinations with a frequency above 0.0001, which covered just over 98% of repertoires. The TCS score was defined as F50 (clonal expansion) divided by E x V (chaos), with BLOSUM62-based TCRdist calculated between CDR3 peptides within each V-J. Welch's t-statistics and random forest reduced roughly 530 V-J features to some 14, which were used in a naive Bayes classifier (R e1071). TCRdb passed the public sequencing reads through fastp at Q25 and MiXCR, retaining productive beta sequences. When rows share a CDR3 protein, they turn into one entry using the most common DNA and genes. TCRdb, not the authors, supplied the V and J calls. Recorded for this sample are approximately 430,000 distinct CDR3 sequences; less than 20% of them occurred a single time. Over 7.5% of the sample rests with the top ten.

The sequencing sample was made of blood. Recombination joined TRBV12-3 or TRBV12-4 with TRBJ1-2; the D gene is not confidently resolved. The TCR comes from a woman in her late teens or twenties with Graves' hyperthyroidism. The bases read TGTGCCAGCAGTTTCACCCTGCAGGCGAGGCTGGGTGGCTACACCTTC. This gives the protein CASSFTLQARLGGYTF.